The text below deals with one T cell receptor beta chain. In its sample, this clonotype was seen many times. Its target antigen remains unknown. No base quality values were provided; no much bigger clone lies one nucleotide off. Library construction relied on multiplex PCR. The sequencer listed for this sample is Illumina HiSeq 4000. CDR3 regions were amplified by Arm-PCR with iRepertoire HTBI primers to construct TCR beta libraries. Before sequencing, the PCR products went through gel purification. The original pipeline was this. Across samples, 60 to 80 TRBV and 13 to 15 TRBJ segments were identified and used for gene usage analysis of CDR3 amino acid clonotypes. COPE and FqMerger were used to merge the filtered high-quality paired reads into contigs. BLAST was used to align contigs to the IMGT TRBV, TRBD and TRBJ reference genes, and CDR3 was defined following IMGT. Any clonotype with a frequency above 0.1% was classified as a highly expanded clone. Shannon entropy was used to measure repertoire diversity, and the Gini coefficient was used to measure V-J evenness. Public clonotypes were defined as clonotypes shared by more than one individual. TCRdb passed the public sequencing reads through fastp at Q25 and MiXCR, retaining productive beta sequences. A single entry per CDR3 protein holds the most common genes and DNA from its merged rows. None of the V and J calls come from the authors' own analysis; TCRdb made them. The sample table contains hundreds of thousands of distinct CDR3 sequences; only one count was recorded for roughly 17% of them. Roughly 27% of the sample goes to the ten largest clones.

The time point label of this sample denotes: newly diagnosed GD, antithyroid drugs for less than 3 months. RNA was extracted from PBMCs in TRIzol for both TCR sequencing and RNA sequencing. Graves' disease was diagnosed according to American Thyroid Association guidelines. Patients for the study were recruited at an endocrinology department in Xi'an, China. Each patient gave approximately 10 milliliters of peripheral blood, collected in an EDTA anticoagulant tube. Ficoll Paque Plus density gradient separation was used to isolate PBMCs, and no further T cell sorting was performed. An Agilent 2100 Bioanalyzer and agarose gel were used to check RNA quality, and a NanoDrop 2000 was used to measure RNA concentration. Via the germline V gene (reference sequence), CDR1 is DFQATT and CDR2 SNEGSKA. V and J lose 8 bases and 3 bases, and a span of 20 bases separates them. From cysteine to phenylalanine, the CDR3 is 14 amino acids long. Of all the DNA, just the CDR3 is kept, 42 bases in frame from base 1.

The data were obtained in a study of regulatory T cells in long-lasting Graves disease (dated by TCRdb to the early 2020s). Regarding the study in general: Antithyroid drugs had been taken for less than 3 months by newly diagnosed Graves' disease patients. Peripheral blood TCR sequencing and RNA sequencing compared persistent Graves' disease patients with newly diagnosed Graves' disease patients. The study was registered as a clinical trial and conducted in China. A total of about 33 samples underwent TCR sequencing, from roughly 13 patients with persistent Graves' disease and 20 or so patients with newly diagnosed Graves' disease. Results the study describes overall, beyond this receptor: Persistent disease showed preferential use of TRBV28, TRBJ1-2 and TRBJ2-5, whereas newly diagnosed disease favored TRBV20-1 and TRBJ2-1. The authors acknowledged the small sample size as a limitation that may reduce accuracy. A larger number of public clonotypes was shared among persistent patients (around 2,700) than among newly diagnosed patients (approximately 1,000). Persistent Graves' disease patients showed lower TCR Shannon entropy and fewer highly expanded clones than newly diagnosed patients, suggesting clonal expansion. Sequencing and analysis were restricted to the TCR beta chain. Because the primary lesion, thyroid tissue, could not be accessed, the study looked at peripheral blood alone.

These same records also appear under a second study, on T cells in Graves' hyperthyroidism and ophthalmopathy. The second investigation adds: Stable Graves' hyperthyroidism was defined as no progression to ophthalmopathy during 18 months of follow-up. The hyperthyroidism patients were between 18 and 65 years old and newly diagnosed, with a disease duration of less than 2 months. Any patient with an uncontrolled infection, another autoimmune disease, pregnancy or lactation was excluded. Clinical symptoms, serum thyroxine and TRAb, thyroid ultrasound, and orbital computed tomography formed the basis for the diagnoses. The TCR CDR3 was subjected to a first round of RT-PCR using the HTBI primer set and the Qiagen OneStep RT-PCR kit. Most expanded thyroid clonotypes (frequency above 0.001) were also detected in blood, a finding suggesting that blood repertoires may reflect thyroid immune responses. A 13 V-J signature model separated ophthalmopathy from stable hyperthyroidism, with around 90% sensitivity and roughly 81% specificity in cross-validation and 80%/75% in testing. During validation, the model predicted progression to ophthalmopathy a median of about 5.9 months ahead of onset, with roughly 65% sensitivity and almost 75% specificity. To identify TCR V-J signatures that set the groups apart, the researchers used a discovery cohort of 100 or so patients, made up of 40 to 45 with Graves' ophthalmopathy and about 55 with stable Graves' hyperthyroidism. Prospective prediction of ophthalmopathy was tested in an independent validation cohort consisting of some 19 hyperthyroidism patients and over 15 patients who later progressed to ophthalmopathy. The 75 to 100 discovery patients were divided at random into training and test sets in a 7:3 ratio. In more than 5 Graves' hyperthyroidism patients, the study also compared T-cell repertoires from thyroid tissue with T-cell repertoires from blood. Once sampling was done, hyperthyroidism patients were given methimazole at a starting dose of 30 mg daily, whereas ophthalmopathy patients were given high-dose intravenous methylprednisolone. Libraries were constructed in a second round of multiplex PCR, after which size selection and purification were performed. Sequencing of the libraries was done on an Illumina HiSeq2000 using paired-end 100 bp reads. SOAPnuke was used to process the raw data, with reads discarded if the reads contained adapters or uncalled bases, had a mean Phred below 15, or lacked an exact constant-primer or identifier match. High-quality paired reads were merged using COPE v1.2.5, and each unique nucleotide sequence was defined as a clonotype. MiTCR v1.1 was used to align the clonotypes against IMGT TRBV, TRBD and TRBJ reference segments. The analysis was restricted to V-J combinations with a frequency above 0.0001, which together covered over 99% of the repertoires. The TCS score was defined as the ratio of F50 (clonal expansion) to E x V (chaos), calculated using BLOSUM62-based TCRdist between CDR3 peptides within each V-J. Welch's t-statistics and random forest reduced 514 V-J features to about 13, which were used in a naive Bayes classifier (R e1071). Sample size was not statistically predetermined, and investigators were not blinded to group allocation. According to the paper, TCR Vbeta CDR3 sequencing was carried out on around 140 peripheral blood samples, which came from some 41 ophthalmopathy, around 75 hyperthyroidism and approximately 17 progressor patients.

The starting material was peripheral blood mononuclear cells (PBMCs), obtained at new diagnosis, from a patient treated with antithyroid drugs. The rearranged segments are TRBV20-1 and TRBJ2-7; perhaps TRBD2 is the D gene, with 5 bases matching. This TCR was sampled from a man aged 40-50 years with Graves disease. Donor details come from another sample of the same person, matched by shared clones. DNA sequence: TGCAGTTCCCTTGGACTCCTTACAGACTACGAGCAGTACTTC. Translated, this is CSSLGLLTDYEQYF.